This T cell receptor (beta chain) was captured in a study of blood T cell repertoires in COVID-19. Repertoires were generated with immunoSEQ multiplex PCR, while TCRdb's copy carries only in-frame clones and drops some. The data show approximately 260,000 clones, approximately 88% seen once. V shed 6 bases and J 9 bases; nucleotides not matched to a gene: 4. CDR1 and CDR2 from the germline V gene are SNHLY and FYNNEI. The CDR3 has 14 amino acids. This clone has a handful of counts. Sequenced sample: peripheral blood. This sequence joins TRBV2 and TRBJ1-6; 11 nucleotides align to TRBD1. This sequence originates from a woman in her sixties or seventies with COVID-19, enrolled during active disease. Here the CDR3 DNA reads TGTGCCAGCAGCGAGGGGACAGGGGGTTCACCCCTCCACTTT. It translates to CASSEGTGGSPLHF.